These T cell receptor beta chains were read from a single sample in a study of cytomegalovirus exposure and HLA in healthy donors. TCRdb's copy holds only in-frame clones and misses some; the assay was immunoSEQ multiplex PCR. This table lists just over 80,000 clones. Input material: PBMCs. The origin of the receptors is a woman aged 25-40 years in good health and CMV-seronegative. CDR3s include the opening cysteine and the closing phenylalanine or tryptophan. The D gene is left open where the match is weak.

d_gene: NA
v_gene: TRBV19
len: 13
j_gene: TRBJ1-1
CDR3aa: CASTFRGLAEAFF
CDR3nt: TGTGCCAGTACCTTTCGAGGGTTGGCTGAAGCTTTCTTT

d_gene: NA
v_gene: TRBV6-5
len: 13
j_gene: TRBJ1-1
CDR3aa: CASTSGWGTEAFF
CDR3nt: TGTGCCAGCACTTCAGGGTGGGGCACTGAAGCTTTCTTT

d_gene: TRBD1
v_gene: TRBV6-5
len: 11
j_gene: TRBJ1-1
CDR3aa: CARSGQAEAFF
CDR3nt: TGTGCCAGAAGCGGACAGGCCGAAGCTTTCTTT

d_gene: NA
v_gene: TRBV30
len: 14
j_gene: TRBJ2-1
CDR3aa: CAWSTESSYNEQFF
CDR3nt: TGTGCCTGGTCAACGGAGAGCTCCTACAATGAGCAGTTCTTC

d_gene: TRBD2
v_gene: TRBV7-8
len: 16
j_gene: TRBJ2-3
CDR3aa: CASSFLTSGIADTQYF
CDR3nt: TGTGCCAGCAGCTTCCTGACTAGCGGGATAGCAGATACGCAGTATTTT

d_gene: TRBD1
v_gene: TRBV2
len: 14
j_gene: TRBJ1-1
CDR3aa: CASTAQGAVAEAFF
CDR3nt: TGTGCCAGCACCGCCCAGGGGGCAGTGGCTGAAGCTTTCTTT

d_gene: TRBD1
v_gene: TRBV10-3
len: 14
j_gene: TRBJ2-1
CDR3aa: CAISVGTGGNEQFF
CDR3nt: TGTGCCATCAGTGTAGGGACAGGGGGCAATGAGCAGTTCTTC

d_gene: TRBD1
v_gene: TRBV29-1
len: 11
j_gene: TRBJ1-2
CDR3aa: CSVTGARGYTF
CDR3nt: TGCAGCGTCACAGGGGCTCGTGGCTACACCTTC

d_gene: NA
v_gene: TRBV6-5
len: 13
j_gene: TRBJ2-5
CDR3aa: CASSKTVQETQYF
CDR3nt: TGTGCCAGCAGTAAGACAGTTCAAGAGACCCAGTACTTC

d_gene: NA
v_gene: TRBV30
len: 15
j_gene: TRBJ1-1
CDR3aa: CAWSRNRVPNTEAFF
CDR3nt: TGTGCCTGGAGTCGAAACAGGGTACCGAACACTGAAGCTTTCTTT

d_gene: NA
v_gene: TRBV7-9
len: 13
j_gene: TRBJ1-6
CDR3aa: CASSKTGNSPLHF
CDR3nt: TGTGCCAGCAGTAAGACGGGTAATTCACCCCTCCACTTT

d_gene: NA
v_gene: TRBV10-2
len: 15
j_gene: TRBJ2-7
CDR3aa: CASRRGGVVAYEQYF
CDR3nt: TGCGCCAGCCGGCGGGGCGGGGTGGTCGCCTACGAGCAGTACTTC

d_gene: NA
v_gene: TRBV11-2
len: 14
j_gene: TRBJ1-1
CDR3aa: CASSSPGLNTEAFF
CDR3nt: TGTGCCAGCAGCTCCCCGGGATTGAACACTGAAGCTTTCTTT

d_gene: NA
v_gene: TRBV9
len: 14
j_gene: TRBJ1-2
CDR3aa: CASSSTLLGAAYTF
CDR3nt: TGTGCCAGCAGCAGTACTCTGTTAGGGGCCGCTTACACCTTC

d_gene: NA
v_gene: TRBV19
len: 13
j_gene: TRBJ1-2
CDR3aa: CASSGQSISGYTF
CDR3nt: TGTGCCAGTAGTGGACAGTCTATAAGTGGCTACACCTTC

d_gene: NA
v_gene: TRBV7-9
len: 15
j_gene: TRBJ2-7
CDR3aa: CASSLAGRGRDEQYF
CDR3nt: TGTGCCAGCAGCTTAGCAGGCAGGGGTCGCGACGAGCAGTACTTC

d_gene: TRBD1
v_gene: TRBV2
len: 14
j_gene: TRBJ1-2
CDR3aa: CASSQTGGGYGYTF
CDR3nt: TGTGCCAGTAGTCAAACAGGGGGCGGCTATGGCTACACCTTC

d_gene: NA
v_gene: TRBV5-1
len: 14
j_gene: TRBJ2-7
CDR3aa: CASSFEGLSYEQYF
CDR3nt: TGCGCCAGCAGCTTTGAGGGCCTCTCCTACGAGCAGTACTTC

d_gene: TRBD2
v_gene: TRBV6-1
len: 15
j_gene: TRBJ2-2
CDR3aa: CASGSGLAVTGELFF
CDR3nt: TGTGCCAGCGGATCGGGACTAGCGGTTACCGGGGAGCTGTTTTTT

d_gene: NA
v_gene: TRBV7-2
len: 14
j_gene: TRBJ1-6
CDR3aa: CASSLGGAPSPLHF
CDR3nt: TGTGCCAGCAGCTTAGGTGGGGCCCCATCACCCCTCCACTTT

d_gene: NA
v_gene: TRBV28
len: 14
j_gene: TRBJ1-6
CDR3aa: CASRSSSYNSPLHF
CDR3nt: TGTGCCAGCAGGTCGAGCTCCTATAATTCACCCCTCCACTTT

d_gene: TRBD1
v_gene: TRBV28
len: 14
j_gene: TRBJ2-7
CDR3aa: CASRPQGKGHEQYF
CDR3nt: TGTGCCAGCAGACCACAGGGGAAAGGCCACGAGCAGTACTTC

d_gene: TRBD1
v_gene: TRBV6-1
len: 17
j_gene: TRBJ1-1
CDR3aa: CASSEGTGGAVGTEAFF
CDR3nt: TGTGCCAGCAGTGAAGGGACAGGGGGTGCAGTTGGCACTGAAGCTTTCTTT

d_gene: TRBD1
v_gene: TRBV6-1
len: 15
j_gene: TRBJ1-2
CDR3aa: CASSSRDRGRRGYTF
CDR3nt: TGTGCCAGCAGCTCCCGGGACAGGGGGCGCCGGGGCTACACCTTC

d_gene: NA
v_gene: TRBV2
len: 15
j_gene: TRBJ2-7
CDR3aa: CASTPSTVISYEQYF
CDR3nt: TGTGCCAGCACGCCCTCAACAGTGATCTCCTACGAGCAGTACTTC

d_gene: TRBD1
v_gene: TRBV6-1
len: 11
j_gene: TRBJ1-2
CDR3aa: CASSEGQTYTF
CDR3nt: TGTGCCAGCAGTGAGGGACAGACCTACACCTTC

d_gene: NA
v_gene: TRBV2
len: 14
j_gene: TRBJ1-5
CDR3aa: CASSESGDNQPQHF
CDR3nt: TGTGCCAGCAGTGAATCGGGGGATAATCAGCCCCAGCATTTT

d_gene: NA
v_gene: TRBV5-1
len: 15
j_gene: TRBJ1-4
CDR3aa: CASSLGQFQNEKLFF
CDR3nt: TGCGCCAGCAGCCTTGGACAGTTTCAAAATGAAAAACTGTTTTTT

d_gene: TRBD1
v_gene: TRBV5-6
len: 16
j_gene: TRBJ1-5
CDR3aa: CASSSRQGAINQPQHF
CDR3nt: TGTGCCAGCAGCTCGCGACAGGGGGCAATCAATCAGCCCCAGCATTTT

d_gene: TRBD1
v_gene: TRBV29-1
len: 16
j_gene: TRBJ1-1
CDR3aa: CSVGGQGTKMNTEAFF
CDR3nt: TGCAGCGTTGGAGGACAGGGAACAAAAATGAACACTGAAGCTTTCTTT

d_gene: NA
v_gene: TRBV15
len: 18
j_gene: TRBJ2-4
CDR3aa: CATSRPGGGGWGKNIQYF
CDR3nt: TGTGCCACCAGCAGACCCGGCGGAGGGGGCTGGGGCAAAAACATTCAGTACTTC

d_gene: NA
v_gene: TRBV5-1
len: 16
j_gene: TRBJ2-7
CDR3aa: CASSLSTGKDNYEQYF
CDR3nt: TGCGCCAGCAGCCTTTCGACGGGAAAAGATAACTACGAGCAGTACTTC

d_gene: TRBD1
v_gene: TRBV5-6
len: 14
j_gene: TRBJ1-2
CDR3aa: CASSGRTGHYGYTF
CDR3nt: TGTGCCAGCAGCGGCCGGACAGGGCACTATGGCTACACCTTC

d_gene: TRBD2
v_gene: TRBV2
len: 18
j_gene: TRBJ2-1
CDR3aa: CASRWGKGLAGGQSEQFF
CDR3nt: TGTGCCAGCAGATGGGGCAAGGGACTAGCGGGGGGGCAGAGTGAGCAGTTCTTC

d_gene: NA
v_gene: TRBV13
len: 18
j_gene: TRBJ2-1
CDR3aa: CASSLVPGLQDFSNEQFF
CDR3nt: TGTGCCAGCAGCTTAGTTCCGGGCCTGCAGGACTTTAGCAATGAGCAGTTCTTC

d_gene: NA
v_gene: TRBV13
len: 15
j_gene: TRBJ2-1
CDR3aa: CASSLGGGSYNEQFF
CDR3nt: TGTGCCAGCAGCTTAGGAGGAGGCTCCTACAATGAGCAGTTCTTC

d_gene: NA
v_gene: TRBV18
len: 18
j_gene: TRBJ2-2
CDR3aa: CASSPASAGRSNTGELFF
CDR3nt: TGTGCCAGCTCACCAGCTAGCGCCGGAAGATCGAACACCGGGGAGCTGTTTTTT

d_gene: TRBD1
v_gene: TRBV27
len: 16
j_gene: TRBJ1-6
CDR3aa: CASSVRTGTNNSPLHF
CDR3nt: TGTGCCAGCAGTGTCCGGACAGGGACCAACAATTCACCCCTCCACTTT

d_gene: TRBD1
v_gene: TRBV5-1
len: 13
j_gene: TRBJ2-1
CDR3aa: CASSYTGVYEQFF
CDR3nt: TGCGCCAGCAGCTACACAGGGGTGTACGAGCAGTTCTTC

d_gene: TRBD1
v_gene: TRBV2
len: 15
j_gene: TRBJ1-1
CDR3aa: CASSGQGAWNTEAFF
CDR3nt: TGTGCCAGCAGCGGACAGGGGGCTTGGAACACTGAAGCTTTCTTT

d_gene: NA
v_gene: TRBV10-2
len: 14
j_gene: TRBJ1-6
CDR3aa: CASSQPTGVSPLHF
CDR3nt: TGCGCCAGCAGCCAACCGACGGGGGTTTCACCCCTCCACTTT

d_gene: NA
v_gene: TRBV7-2
len: 13
j_gene: TRBJ2-1
CDR3aa: CASSLVPSPEQFF
CDR3nt: TGTGCCAGCAGCTTAGTCCCATCCCCCGAGCAGTTCTTC

d_gene: TRBD1
v_gene: TRBV29-1
len: 13
j_gene: TRBJ1-1
CDR3aa: CSAWTGGNTEAFF
CDR3nt: TGCAGCGCATGGACAGGGGGGAACACTGAAGCTTTCTTT

d_gene: NA
v_gene: TRBV5-1
len: 15
j_gene: TRBJ1-1
CDR3aa: CASSQSQGWSTEAFF
CDR3nt: TGCGCCAGCAGTCAATCACAGGGATGGTCCACTGAAGCTTTCTTT

d_gene: TRBD2
v_gene: TRBV30
len: 16
j_gene: TRBJ2-5
CDR3aa: CASPWASGSHQGTQYF
CDR3nt: TGTGCCTCCCCATGGGCTAGCGGGAGTCATCAAGGGACCCAGTACTTC

d_gene: TRBD2
v_gene: TRBV9
len: 15
j_gene: TRBJ2-2
CDR3aa: CASGRLTSHTGELFF
CDR3nt: TGTGCCAGCGGGAGGTTGACTAGCCACACCGGGGAGCTGTTTTTT

d_gene: NA
v_gene: TRBV6-5
len: 13
j_gene: TRBJ1-1
CDR3aa: CASSPGTNTEDFF
CDR3nt: TGTGCCAGCAGTCCGGGGACTAACACTGAAGATTTCTTT

d_gene: TRBD1
v_gene: TRBV18
len: 19
j_gene: TRBJ2-1
CDR3aa: CASSPLGTATLRTYNEQFF
CDR3nt: TGTGCCAGCTCACCACTTGGGACAGCTACTCTACGGACCTACAATGAGCAGTTCTTC